Following are 15 T cell receptor beta chains from one sample sequenced in a study of T cells in Graves' hyperthyroidism and ophthalmopathy. Using RNA transcripts as the source, TCR beta CDR3 regions were amplified. During a first-round RT-PCR of the TCR CDR3, the HTBI primer set was used. TCRdb independently ran MiXCR on the multiplex PCR reads; one entry per CDR3 protein. Here the sample spans around 570,000 distinct CDR3 sequences, around 20% being singletons. The material sequenced was blood. The source of these receptors is a middle-aged man with Graves' ophthalmopathy.

This clonotype has ten or more counts. The chain combines TRBV5-1 with TRBJ1-1; D is possibly TRBD1 (6 bases). V shed 4 bases and J shed 5 bases, with 18 bases lying between them. The CDR3 covers 15 residues. Germline V gene data show CDR1 as SGHRS and CDR2 as YFSETQ. The CDR3 is CASSQTGSGWTEAFF. The CDR3, as DNA: TGCGCCAGCAGCCAAACAGGGTCCGGGTGGACTGAAGCTTTCTTT. Looking up the rest from reference TRBV5-1 and TRBJ1-1 gives the full variable domain: KAGVTQTPRYLIKTRGQQVTLSCSPISGHRSVSWYQQTPGQGLQFLFEYFSETQRNKGNFPGRFSGRQFSNSRSEMNVSTLELGDSALYLCASSQTGSGWTEAFFGQGTRLTVV.

There are a few counts of this clonotype. V and J are TRBV5-1 and TRBJ2-7, with 8 positions matching TRBD1. The CDR3 has 15 residues. CDR1 and CDR2 (germline): SGHRS, YFSETQ. Losses at the gene ends were 4 bases for V and 2 bases for J; bases not matched to a gene: 8. CDR3 sequence reads: CASSPQGAPPYEQYF. In nucleotides, the CDR3 is TGCGCCAGCAGCCCCCAGGGGGCGCCACCCTACGAGCAGTACTTC. Full variable domain (rest looked up from reference TRBV5-1 and TRBJ2-7): KAGVTQTPRYLIKTRGQQVTLSCSPISGHRSVSWYQQTPGQGLQFLFEYFSETQRNKGNFPGRFSGRQFSNSRSEMNVSTLELGDSALYLCASSPQGAPPYEQYFGPGTRLTVT.

The table lists this clonotype with many counts. This sequence joins TRBV6-2 or TRBV6-3 and TRBJ2-7; D perhaps matches TRBD2 (6 bases). Germline V gene lookup returns CDR1 MNHEY and CDR2 SVGEGT. The CDR3 is made up of 14 amino acids. V was cut by 10 bases and J by 6 bases, with 22 bases left in between. Here the CDR3 DNA reads TGTGCCACCACGCTCCTGTCGGCGGGAAGCGAGCAGTACTTC. It encodes CATTLLSAGSEQYF.

This sequence joins TRBV27 and TRBJ1-2; 7 nucleotides match TRBD1. Trimming removed 3 bases from V and 4 bases from J; junction bases left unmatched: 5. Germline V lookup: CDR1 MNHEY, CDR2 SMNVEV (reference sequence). The CDR3 covers 14 residues. CDR3: CASSLTGRTYGYTF. DNA of the CDR3: TGTGCCAGCAGTTTGACAGGGAGGACCTATGGCTACACCTTC.

This clonotype was picked up many times. The chain combines TRBV2 with TRBJ1-1; D remains unclear. The CDR3 runs 14 residues. Deletions cut 3 bases from V and 2 bases from J, with 10 bases between. Germline V gene lookup returns CDR1 SNHLY and CDR2 FYNNEI. CDR3 region: CASSEGGFNTEAFF. CDR3 nucleotides: TGTGCCAGCAGTGAGGGAGGGTTTAACACTGAAGCTTTCTTT.

This clonotype was recorded at least ten times. The rearrangement links TRBV2 to TRBJ2-1; TRBD2 matches 8 bases. The junction had 3 bases not matched to a gene; V was cut back by 2 bases and J by 3 bases. The CDR3 is 15 amino acids. CDR1 and CDR2 from the germline V gene are SNHLY and FYNNEI. CDR3 nucleotide sequence: TGTGCCAGCAGTGAACAGCGGGGGCACTACAATGAGCAGTTCTTC. Its translation: CASSEQRGHYNEQFF. Complete variable domain (other parts from reference TRBV2 and TRBJ2-1): EPEVTQTPSHQVTQMGQEVILRCVPISNHLYFYWYRQILGQKVEFLVSFYNNEISEKSEIFDDQFSVERPDGSNFTLKIRSTKLEDSAMYFCASSEQRGHYNEQFFGPGTRLTVL.

This clonotype turned up a few times. This chain connects TRBV5-1 to TRBJ1-1; 10 bases are a match to TRBD1. CDR3 size: 19 residues. The germline V gene has CDR1 SGHRS and CDR2 YFSETQ. V lost 2 bases and J lost 0; bases outside the gene matches: 13. The CDR3 region has the DNA TGCGCCAGCAGCTTTCTTAAATTGACAGGGGGCCGCATGAACACTGAAGCTTTCTTT. As protein: CASSFLKLTGGRMNTEAFF.

This clonotype came up many times. V gene TRBV7-9 combines with J gene TRBJ2-7; tentatively, D is TRBD1 or TRBD2 (6 bases each). Trimming left V 8 bases short and J 5 bases short, with 16 bases between. Germline V gene sequence: CDR1 SEHNR, CDR2 FQNEAQ (reference sequence). This CDR3 has 13 residues. As DNA, the CDR3 is TGTGCCAGCTGGGGACCCGGGGGCCACGAGCAGTACTTC. Residues: CASWGPGGHEQYF. Drawing the rest from reference TRBV7-9 and TRBJ2-7, the complete variable domain is DTGVSQNPRHKITKRGQNVTFRCDPISEHNRLYWYRQTLGQGPEFLTYFQNEAQLEKSRLLSDRFSAERPKGSFSTLEIQRTEQGDSAMYLCASWGPGGHEQYFGPGTRLTVT.

This clonotype was counted a few times. The genes are TRBV11-3 and TRBJ2-7, with D perhaps matching TRBD1 or TRBD2 (5 bases each). The V end lost 2 bases, the J end lost 4 bases, and 15 bases lay between the germline ends. The CDR3 runs to 15 residues. Looked up from germline, CDR1 is SGHNT and CDR2 is YENEEA. The CDR3 loop reads CASSLNGDGFYEQYF. In DNA, the CDR3 is TGTGCCAGCAGCTTAAATGGGGACGGTTTTTACGAGCAGTACTTC.

The chain has TRBV14 and TRBJ1-1; no firm D call. Per the germline V gene, CDR1 is SGHDN and CDR2 is FVKESK. There are 16 residues in the CDR3. With 1 base removed from V and 0 bases from J, the gap between germline ends came to 12 bases. The CDR3 region has the DNA TGTGCCAGCAGCCAAGTTCTTTGTATCATGAACACTGAAGCTTTCTTT. Protein: CASSQVLCIMNTEAFF.

This clonotype appeared a few times. V is TRBV11-2 and J is TRBJ2-5, with a possible D match to TRBD2 (5 bases). The CDR3 contains 15 residues. V was trimmed by 5 bases and J by 5 bases, leaving 18 bases between them. The germline V gene encodes CDR1 SGHAT and CDR2 FQNNGV. The CDR3 loop is CASSTRASVSETQYF. The CDR3 DNA follows: TGTGCCAGCAGCACGAGGGCCTCTGTGTCGGAGACCCAGTACTTC.

The rearrangement links TRBV2 to TRBJ2-1, with D perhaps TRBD2 (5 bases). In germline, CDR1 is SNHLY, CDR2 FYNNEI. The CDR3 consists of 15 residues. CDR3 sequence (DNA): TGTGCAGTCGTTTTAGGCTTCGGGGTTAACAATGAGCAGTTCTTC. It is translated as CAVVLGFGVNNEQFF. The entire variable domain, with the rest obtained from reference TRBV2 and TRBJ2-1, is as follows: EPEVTQTPSHQVTQMGQEVILRCVPISNHLYFYWYRQILGQKVEFLVSFYNNEISEKSEIFDDQFSVERPDGSNFTLKIRSTKLEDSAMYFCAVVLGFGVNNEQFFGPGTRLTVL.

This clonotype was picked up many times. The chain recombines TRBV7-3 with TRBJ2-2; 8 nucleotides line up with TRBD1. Germline V gene sequence: CDR1 SGHTA, CDR2 FQGTGA. This CDR3 comprises 15 residues. Unmatched junction bases numbered 6, after V lost 3 bases and J lost 6 bases. Here the CDR3 reads CASSFGAGGPGELFF. The CDR3 DNA follows: TGTGCCAGCAGCTTCGGGGCAGGGGGCCCCGGGGAGCTGTTTTTT.

A single count supports this clonotype. Just one base apart from a much larger clone, this may be a read error. The genes are TRBV3-1 and TRBJ2-3; 8 nucleotides match TRBD2. CDR1 and CDR2 from the germline V gene are LGHDT and YNNKEL (reference sequence). The ends lost 2 bases at V and 2 bases at J; junction bases unmatched: 3. This CDR3 is 15 amino acids long. The CDR3 sequence is CASSQPAGVTDTQYF. In DNA, the CDR3 is TGTGCCAGCAGCCAACCAGCGGGGGTCACAGATACGCAGTATTTT.

This clonotype was detected a few times. The rearrangement links TRBV18 to TRBJ2-7, with 7 bases aligning to TRBD2. Trimming at V came to 6 bases and at J to 6 bases, leaving 8 bases not matched to a gene. Germline values: CDR1 KGHSH, CDR2 LQKENI. This CDR3 has 13 amino acids. The CDR3 sequence is CASSLGEGREQYF. CDR3 DNA sequence: TGTGCCAGCTCTCTGGGGGAGGGACGCGAGCAGTACTTC.